One and the same sample provided the 23 T cell receptor beta chains below, sequenced in a study of shared clonotypes between healthy human individuals. The table came from immunoSEQ multiplex PCR; TCRdb's copy has only in-frame clones and leaves some out. The profile shows about 480,000 clones, about 79% of them singletons. Specimen: PBMCs. These receptors all stem from a woman aged 40 to 50 in good health. Some clones in this sample may be carry-over from other donors' samples.

The chain is built from TRBV27 and TRBJ1-2; 10 bases align to TRBD1. J lost 4 bases, V lost 3 bases, and 8 bases had no gene match. The CDR3 spans 16 residues. The V gene's germline CDR1 is MNHEY and CDR2 SMNVEV (reference sequence). The CDR3 spells CASSFRGDRGGYGYTF. DNA for the CDR3: TGTGCCAGCAGTTTCCGTGGGGACAGGGGTGGCTATGGCTACACCTTC.

V usage is TRBV28 and J usage is TRBJ2-1, with 13 positions matching TRBD2. The CDR3 is 15 residues long. Germline V gene data show CDR1 as MDHEN and CDR2 as SYDVKM. V lost 6 bases, J lost 8 bases, and 7 bases stayed unmatched. The CDR3 spells CASSNLLAGGHEQFF. In DNA form, the CDR3 reads TGTGCCAGCAGCAACCTACTAGCGGGAGGGCATGAGCAGTTCTTC.

The chain joins TRBV25-1 to TRBJ2-5, with D possibly TRBD1 on 6 matching bases. The length of the CDR3 is 14 residues. The germline V and J ends were trimmed by 3 bases and 5 bases, with 13 bases remaining between them. The germline CDR1 and CDR2 sequences are MGHDK and SYGVNS. The CDR3 coding sequence is TGTGCCAGCAGTGATGTACAGGGTTGGGAGACCCAGTACTTC. Protein: CASSDVQGWETQYF. The complete variable domain, with remaining parts taken from reference TRBV25-1 and TRBJ2-5, reads EADIYQTPRYLVIGTGKKITLECSQTMGHDKMYWYQQDPGMELHLIHYSYGVNSTEKGDLSSESTVSRIRTEHFPLTLESARPSHTSQYLCASSDVQGWETQYFGPGTRLLVL.

This clone turned up a few times. This chain connects TRBV19 to TRBJ1-6; 10 nucleotides agree with TRBD1. The CDR3 covers 14 residues. CDR1 and CDR2 (germline): LNHDA, SQIVND (reference sequence). V shed 7 bases, J shed 7 bases, and the junction held 4 bases outside the gene matches. The CDR3 region is CASIEGQGNSPLHF. The CDR3, as DNA: TGTGCCAGTATCGAGGGACAGGGGAATTCACCCCTCCACTTT.

Written as DNA, the CDR3 is TGTGCCAGCTCACCACAGGGGGCTAGTGGCTACACCTTC. Amino acid sequence: CASSPQGASGYTF. The chain employs TRBV18 and TRBJ1-2, with 7 bases lining up with TRBD1. The CDR3 is made up of 13 amino acids. Unmatched junction bases numbered 3, after V lost 1 base and J lost 7 bases. The germline CDR1 and CDR2 sequences are KGHSH and LQKENI.

The chain uses TRBV11-3 and TRBJ2-1; 7 bases match TRBD2. V trimming: 3 bases; J trimming: 5 bases; junction bases outside the gene matches: 1. Per germline, CDR1 SGHNT and CDR2 YENEEA. There are 13 residues in the CDR3. The CDR3 protein is CASSLSGNNEQFF. The CDR3 DNA sequence: TGTGCCAGCAGCTTGAGCGGGAACAATGAGCAGTTCTTC.

Concerning this clone: This is likely an artifact of a read error, given a far larger clone one base away. This CDR3 is also generated by other DNA sequences in the sample. This rearrangement joins TRBV7-9 to TRBJ2-7, with TRBD2 identical over 14 bases. Germline V gene sequence: CDR1 SEHNR, CDR2 FQNEAQ (reference sequence). CDR3 size: 16 residues. This chain's CDR3 is CASSRPGTSGSTEQYF. The CDR3 DNA sequence: TGTGCTAGCAGTCGTCCCGGGACTAGCGGGAGTACCGAGCAGTACTTC.

There are a few counts of this clone. This chain joins TRBV5-1 and TRBJ2-1; 8 bases map to TRBD2. Looked up from germline, CDR1 is SGHRS and CDR2 is YFSETQ. The CDR3 contains 15 residues. V trimming: 1 base; J trimming: 6 bases; junction bases outside the gene matches: 6. CDR3 sequence (DNA): TGCGCCAGCAGCTTGATTAGCGGGACTACCAATGAGCAGTTCTTC. Protein: CASSLISGTTNEQFF.

The chain is built from TRBV19 and TRBJ2-4; weak D call: TRBD2 (7 bases). Trimming removed 1 base at V and 4 bases at J, with 17 bases between. The CDR3 is made up of 17 amino acids. The germline V gene has CDR1 LNHDA and CDR2 SQIVND (reference sequence). CDR3 amino acids: CASSIAWQGRGKNIQYF. Written as DNA, the CDR3 is TGTGCCAGTAGTATAGCCTGGCAGGGGAGGGGGAAAAACATTCAGTACTTC.

The CDR3 is CASSFAGGANTGELFF. The CDR3, as DNA: TGTGCCAGCAGCTTTGCAGGGGGCGCGAACACCGGGGAGCTGTTTTTT. V and J are TRBV7-3 and TRBJ2-2; TRBD1 aligns across 8 bases. Per germline, CDR1 SGHTA and CDR2 FQGTGA. This CDR3 region has 16 residues. The V segment lost 3 bases and the J segment 0 bases; nucleotides outside the gene matches: 3.

On this clone itself: A far larger clone is just one base off, so this is likely a read error. The V and J genes are TRBV28 and TRBJ2-1; weak D call: TRBD2 (5 bases). This CDR3 spans 16 amino acids. V was cut by 4 bases and J by 3 bases, with 16 bases left in between. Germline V gene sequence: CDR1 MDHEN, CDR2 SYDVKM. The CDR3 DNA follows: TGTGCCAGCAGTTACCCTCACGGAGGTTACTACAATGAGCAGTTCTTC. Translation: CASSYPHGGYYNEQFF.

The genes are TRBV11-2 and TRBJ2-1, with 9 bases lining up with TRBD2. CDR1 and CDR2 from the germline V gene are SGHAT and FQNNGV. The CDR3 sequence is 16 residues long. The V and J ends lost 3 bases and 5 bases, in that order; junction bases with no gene match: 8. CDR3 nucleotides: TGTGCCAGCAGCTTGTATGGGAGGACTAGCGACAATGAGCAGTTCTTC. It yields the protein CASSLYGRTSDNEQFF. Full variable domain (outside the CDR3, taken from reference TRBV11-2 and TRBJ2-1): EAGVAQSPRYKIIEKRQSVAFWCNPISGHATLYWYQQILGQGPKLLIQFQNNGVVDDSQLPKDRFSAERLKGVDSTLKIQPAKLEDSAVYLCASSLYGRTSDNEQFFGPGTRLTVL.

On this clone itself: Being one base from a much bigger clone, this may be a read error. The chain recombines TRBV7-8 with TRBJ1-3; unclear D gene. Germline-derived CDR1 and CDR2 are SGHVS and FQNEAQ. The CDR3 is 14 amino acids. Trimming left V 1 base short and J 1 base short, with 5 bases between. The CDR3 sequence: CASSLGGSGNTIYF. For the CDR3, the DNA is TGTGCCAGCAGCTTAGGGGGTTCTGGAAACACCATATATTTT. The full variable domain, with the rest looked up from reference TRBV7-8 and TRBJ1-3, is GAGVSQSPRYKVAKRGQDVALRCDPISGHVSLFWYQQALGQGPEFLTYFQNEAQLDKSGLPSDRFFAERPEGSVSTLKIQRTQQEDSAVYLCASSLGGSGNTIYFGEGSWLTVV.

The rearrangement uses TRBV5-5 and TRBJ1-3; no clear D. Trimming took 0 bases from V and 4 from J, leaving 11 bases between them. The V gene's germline CDR1 is SGHKS and CDR2 YYEKEE (reference sequence). This CDR3 is 15 amino acids long. The CDR3: CASSLGTYGGNTIYF. For the CDR3, the DNA is TGTGCCAGCAGCTTGGGCACCTACGGGGGAAACACCATATATTTT.

The genes are TRBV27 and TRBJ2-3; possible D gene TRBD1, 5 bases. The CDR3 runs 14 residues. CDR1 MNHEY and CDR2 SMNVEV come from the germline V gene (reference sequence). V lost 4 bases, J lost 7 bases, and 15 bases lay in between. For the CDR3, the DNA is TGTGCCAGCAGTTCCTCCCCCAGGGCTAATACGCAGTATTTT. Its translation: CASSSSPRANTQYF.

This clone is labeled as medium-sized. This chain uses TRBV7-2 with TRBJ2-2; maybe TRBD1 (6 bases). V was shortened by 5 bases and J by 2 bases, with 15 bases between the two germline ends. Looked up from germline, CDR1 is SGHTA and CDR2 is FQGNSA. The CDR3 is 16 residues long. CDR3 nucleotides: TGTGCCAGCAGCCTGGACAGCGACCTTAACACCGGGGAGCTGTTTTTT. This gives the protein CASSLDSDLNTGELFF.

The rearrangement uses TRBV2 and TRBJ2-1; 12 bases line up with TRBD2. V was clipped by 5 bases and J by 7 bases; unmatched bases: 6. This CDR3 has 15 amino acids. CDR1 is SNHLY, CDR2 FYNNEI, per germline. CDR3 DNA: TGTGCCAGCAGTCCTAGCGGGAGGGCCCTGAATGAGCAGTTCTTC. It encodes CASSPSGRALNEQFF.

Only a few counts were recorded for this clone. The J gene is TRBJ1-5, the V gene TRBV6-5; tentative D call: TRBD1 (5 bases). CDR3 size: 14 residues. V gave up 1 base and J gave up 4 bases, with 8 bases separating them. Looked up from germline, CDR1 is MNHEY and CDR2 is SVGAGI. CDR3 loop: CASSYFQGNQPQHF. In DNA, the CDR3 is TGTGCCAGCAGTTACTTCCAGGGTAATCAGCCCCAGCATTTT.

The V gene is TRBV5-1, the J gene TRBJ2-7; D gene unclear. This CDR3 comprises 15 residues. V lost 0 bases and J 2 bases, leaving 12 bases between the germline ends. Germline V gene sequence: CDR1 SGHRS, CDR2 YFSETQ. The CDR3 spells CASSLDATPAYEQYF. CDR3 bases: TGCGCCAGCAGCTTGGACGCGACACCAGCCTACGAGCAGTACTTC.

The V gene is TRBV19, the J gene TRBJ1-3, with 7 bases lining up with TRBD1. J gave up 0 bases and V 6 bases, and 5 bases lay outside the gene matches. The CDR3 has 15 residues. Per germline, CDR1 LNHDA and CDR2 SQIVND (reference sequence). The CDR3, as DNA: TGTGCCAGTAGGCAGGACAGGACCTCTGGAAACACCATATATTTT. It specifies CASRQDRTSGNTIYF. The complete variable domain, with remaining parts taken from reference TRBV19 and TRBJ1-3, reads DGGITQSPKYLFRKEGQNVTLSCEQNLNHDAMYWYRQDPGQGLRLIYYSQIVNDFQKGDIAEGYSVSREKKESFPLTVTSAQKNPTAFYLCASRQDRTSGNTIYFGEGSWLTVV.

The chain is built from TRBV6-1 and TRBJ1-2; no clear D. Per germline, CDR1 MNHNS and CDR2 SASEGT. Trimming removed 0 bases at V and 8 bases at J, with 10 bases between. The CDR3 consists of 13 residues. The CDR3 reads CASSEALIGGYTF. The CDR3, as DNA: TGTGCCAGCAGTGAAGCGCTTATTGGGGGCTACACCTTC.

The V call is TRBV5-1, the J call TRBJ1-2; D gene uncertain. This CDR3 is 18 amino acids long. From germline, CDR1 is SGHRS and CDR2 YFSETQ. V shed 0 bases and J shed 2 bases, with 20 bases lying between them. CDR3 sequence reads: CASSLALDPLEANYGYTF. The CDR3, as DNA: TGCGCCAGCAGCTTGGCCTTGGACCCTCTGGAGGCCAACTATGGCTACACCTTC. The whole variable domain, filled in from reference TRBV5-1 and TRBJ1-2, reads KAGVTQTPRYLIKTRGQQVTLSCSPISGHRSVSWYQQTPGQGLQFLFEYFSETQRNKGNFPGRFSGRQFSNSRSEMNVSTLELGDSALYLCASSLALDPLEANYGYTFGSGTRLTVV.

The chain recombines TRBV7-9 with TRBJ1-1; D may be TRBD1 (5 bases). The CDR3 is 12 residues long. The germline CDR1 and CDR2 sequences are SEHNR and FQNEAQ (reference sequence). Deletions cut 11 bases from V and 1 base from J, with 11 bases between. CDR3 sequence (DNA): TGTGCCGCCAACAGGCCGAACACTGAAGCTTTCTTT. This encodes CAANRPNTEAFF.